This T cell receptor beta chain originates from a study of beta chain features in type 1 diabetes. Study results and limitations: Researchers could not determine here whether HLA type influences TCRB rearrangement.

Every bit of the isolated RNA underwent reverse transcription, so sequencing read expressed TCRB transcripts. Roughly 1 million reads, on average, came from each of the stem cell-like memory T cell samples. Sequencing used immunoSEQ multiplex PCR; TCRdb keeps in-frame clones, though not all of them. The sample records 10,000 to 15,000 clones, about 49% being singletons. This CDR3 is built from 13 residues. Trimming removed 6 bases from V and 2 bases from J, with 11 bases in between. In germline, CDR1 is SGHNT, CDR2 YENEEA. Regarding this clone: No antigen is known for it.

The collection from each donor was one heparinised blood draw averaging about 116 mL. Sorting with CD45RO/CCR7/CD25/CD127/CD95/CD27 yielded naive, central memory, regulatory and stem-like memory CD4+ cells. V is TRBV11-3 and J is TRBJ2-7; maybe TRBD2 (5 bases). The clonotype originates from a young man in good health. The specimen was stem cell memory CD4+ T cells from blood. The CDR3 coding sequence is TGTGCCAGCAGATTGGCGGGTCCCTACGAGCAGTACTTC. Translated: CASRLAGPYEQYF.